The 32 T cell receptor beta chains below were found in one sample sequenced in a study of T-cell reconstitution after alpha-beta-depleted transplantation in children. During its preparation, the TCRbeta library received unique molecular identifiers. TCRdb recomputed calls from the PCR reads with MiXCR, one row per CDR3 protein. The data hold roughly 500,000 distinct CDR3 sequences, with around 20% observed a single time. Sequencing was performed on PBMCs from the stem cell graft donor, taken from the stem cell graft. These receptors were obtained from a human donor who donated a stem cell graft to a child with acute lymphoblastic leukemia.

The rearrangement uses TRBV9 and TRBJ2-3; perhaps TRBD2 as D (6 bases). This CDR3 comprises 16 residues. Germline assignment: CDR1 SGDLS and CDR2 YYNGEE. The V gene lost 1 base and the J gene lost 1 base, with 13 bases spanning the gap. The CDR3 sequence: CASSVLADPGTDTQYF. CDR3 sequence (DNA): TGTGCCAGCAGCGTATTAGCGGACCCAGGCACAGATACGCAGTATTTT.

In the case of this clonotype: At one end, the junction sequence differs from germline, possibly due to a read error. V is TRBV7-9 and J is TRBJ2-1; TRBD2 might be the D (5 bases). The CDR3 is 11 amino acids. CDR1 and CDR2 from the germline V gene are SEHNR and FQNEAQ (reference sequence). The CDR3 is CASSLAEGLSF. The CDR3 DNA follows: TGTGCCAGCAGCTTAGCAGAGGGTTTGAGCTTC.

The J gene is TRBJ2-1, the V gene TRBV6-5, with TRBD2 as a possible D gene (5 bases). The CDR3 contains 15 residues. V was shortened by 4 bases and J by 2 bases, with 12 bases between the two germline ends. CDR1 is MNHEY, CDR2 SVGAGI, per germline. As DNA, the CDR3 is TGTGCCAGCAGTTTTCGGAGGAGTACCTACAATGAGCAGTTCTTC. Translated, it gives CASSFRRSTYNEQFF.

The rearrangement uses TRBV5-1 and TRBJ2-3; 10 bases agree with TRBD1. The junction had 1 base not matched to a gene; V was cut back by 2 bases and J by 4 bases. The CDR3 loop spans 14 amino acids. CDR1 is SGHRS and CDR2 is YFSETQ in the germline V gene. The CDR3 nucleotides read TGCGCCAGCAGCTTTGGACAGGGGGCAGATACGCAGTATTTT. Amino acid sequence: CASSFGQGADTQYF.

The chain is built from TRBV19 and TRBJ2-7, with D uncertain. Germline CDR1 is LNHDA and CDR2 is SQIVND (reference sequence). The CDR3 consists of 13 residues. Trimming shortened V by 4 bases and J by 2 bases, and 9 bases separated the two germline ends. The CDR3: CASSRNSPYEQYF. CDR3 bases: TGTGCCAGTAGTAGGAACAGTCCCTACGAGCAGTACTTC.

The chain employs TRBV18 and TRBJ2-7; 8 bases fit TRBD1. Losses at the gene ends were 0 bases for V and 6 bases for J; bases not matched to a gene: 1. The CDR3 extends over 13 amino acids. The germline gives CDR1 KGHSH, CDR2 LQKENI. CDR3 region: CASSPPTGGEQYF. Written as DNA, the CDR3 is TGTGCCAGCTCACCACCCACAGGGGGCGAGCAGTACTTC.

This clonotype was seen a few times. This chain uses TRBV7-9 with TRBJ1-2; D call uncertain. CDR1 and CDR2 (germline): SEHNR, FQNEAQ (reference sequence). The ends were cut back, 7 bases at V and 2 bases at J, with 8 bases in the middle. This CDR3 has 12 residues. The CDR3 reads CASTLENYGYTF. The CDR3 nucleotides are TGTGCCAGCACCTTGGAAAACTATGGCTACACCTTC.

CDR3 residues: CASIGRANIYEQYF. The CDR3 DNA reads TGTGCCAGCATTGGGCGGGCAAATATCTACGAGCAGTACTTC. The chain couples TRBV7-9 to TRBJ2-7; a weak D match, TRBD2 (5 bases). The CDR3 extends over 14 amino acids. CDR1 is SEHNR and CDR2 is FQNEAQ in the germline V gene (reference sequence). Between the trimmed V and J ends, which lost 7 bases and 3 bases, there was a span of 16 bases.

This clonotype was seen a handful of times. The J gene is TRBJ2-2, the V gene TRBV6-1; 7 bases are a match to TRBD1. V lost 4 bases, J lost 4 bases, and 12 bases stayed unmatched. There are 17 residues in the CDR3. The germline V gene has CDR1 MNHNS and CDR2 SASEGT. Here the CDR3 reads CASSVRPTGRFTGELFF. The DNA of the CDR3 is TGTGCCAGCAGTGTCCGCCCGACAGGGCGATTCACCGGGGAGCTGTTTTTT.

The chain employs TRBV5-5 and TRBJ2-6, with D unclear. This CDR3 contains 14 residues. The germline CDR1 and CDR2 sequences are SGHKS and YYEKEE (reference sequence). Trimming removed 0 bases at V and 2 bases at J, with 3 bases between. In nucleotides, the CDR3 is TGTGCCAGCAGCTTGGATCCTGGGGCCAACGTCCTGACTTTC. It encodes CASSLDPGANVLTF.

The chain joins TRBV6-1 to TRBJ2-7; tentatively, D is TRBD1 or TRBD2 (5 bases each). CDR3 length: 14 residues. Germline V CDR1 and CDR2: MNHNS, SASEGT. V was cut by 1 base and J by 5 bases, with 12 bases left in between. The CDR3 loop reads CASSEEFGDHEQYF. CDR3 sequence (DNA): TGTGCCAGCAGTGAAGAGTTTGGGGACCACGAGCAGTACTTC.

The rearrangement uses TRBV18 and TRBJ2-5, with TRBD2 as a possible D gene (6 bases). The germline gives CDR1 KGHSH, CDR2 LQKENI. V was trimmed by 2 bases and J by 5 bases, leaving 15 bases between them. CDR3 size: 15 residues. This chain's CDR3 is CASSPIESGAETQYF. The CDR3 DNA reads as TGTGCCAGCTCACCAATTGAATCGGGAGCCGAGACCCAGTACTTC.

This clonotype was seen a few times. The J gene is TRBJ1-2, the V gene TRBV12-1. TRBV12-1 is a pseudogene. This CDR3 contains 15 residues. The DNA of the CDR3 is TGTGCCAGCAGCTTTGCGCCTGGATTGATCGGCGGCTACACCTTC. As protein: CASSFAPGLIGGYTF.

This clonotype was detected only a few times. The J gene is TRBJ1-1, the V gene TRBV4-1; D is possibly TRBD1 (5 bases). CDR3 length: 15 residues. The germline V and J ends were trimmed by 0 bases and 5 bases, with 13 bases remaining between them. CDR1 and CDR2 from the germline V gene are MGHRA and YSYEKL. The CDR3 nucleotides read TGCGCCAGCAGCCAAGATCAGGCAGGGAGAACTGAAGCTTTCTTT. It is translated as CASSQDQAGRTEAFF.

This clonotype was seen only a few times. DNA for the CDR3: TGCAGCGTAAAAGGGGGTGAGCAGTTCTTC. Protein: CSVKGGEQFF. The chain recombines TRBV29-1 with TRBJ2-1; possibly TRBD1 for D (6 bases). CDR3 length: 10 amino acids. Germline values: CDR1 SQVTM, CDR2 ANQGSEA. Trimming took 6 bases from V and 9 from J, leaving 9 bases between them.

The rearrangement uses TRBV7-8 and TRBJ2-2; 12 nucleotides align to TRBD2. The germline CDR1 and CDR2 sequences are SGHVS and FQNEAQ. The junction had 13 bases not matched to a gene; V was cut back by 8 bases and J by 0 bases. CDR3 length equals 19 residues. As DNA, the CDR3 is TGTGCCAGCTCTCTCAAAGGACTAGCGGGATCCGCGAACACCGGGGAGCTGTTTTTT. This sequence encodes CASSLKGLAGSANTGELFF.

The rearrangement joins TRBV12-3 or TRBV12-4 to TRBJ2-1; a weak D match, TRBD2 (5 bases). CDR3 length: 15 residues. With 2 bases removed from V and 7 bases from J, the gap between germline ends came to 15 bases. This CDR3 is CASSLSRTSGNEQFF. CDR3 DNA sequence: TGTGCCAGCAGTTTATCGCGGACTTCGGGGAATGAGCAGTTCTTC.

The rearrangement joins TRBV29-1 to TRBJ2-5; the match to TRBD1 covers 9 bases. Trimming took 3 bases from V and 7 from J; bases not matched to a gene: 9. Germline V gives CDR1 SQVTM, CDR2 ANQGSEA. The CDR3 runs 14 residues. The CDR3 spells CSVESRDREWTQYF. The CDR3 nucleotides read TGCAGCGTTGAGAGCCGGGACAGGGAATGGACCCAGTACTTC.

The V gene is TRBV3-1, the J gene TRBJ2-3; the match to TRBD1 covers 8 bases. V lost 5 bases, J lost 5 bases, and 15 bases stayed unmatched. The CDR3 length is 17 residues. Germline CDR1 and CDR2: LGHDT and YNNKEL (reference sequence). Here the CDR3 DNA reads TGTGCCAGCAGCTTTGGACAGGGACTTTCGACCGGAGATACGCAGTATTTT. Translated, it gives CASSFGQGLSTGDTQYF.

This clonotype was found once. The J gene is TRBJ2-7, the V gene TRBV12-3 or TRBV12-4, with D possibly being TRBD1 (5 bases). V lost 2 bases and J 6 bases, leaving 8 bases between the germline ends. The CDR3 runs 12 residues. For the CDR3, the DNA is TGTGCCAGCAGTTTAAAAAGGGGCGAGCAGTACTTC. It yields the protein CASSLKRGEQYF.

There are a few counts of this clonotype. The V and J genes are TRBV18 and TRBJ1-2; D may be TRBD1 (6 bases). The V end was cut by 1 base, the J end by 6 bases, with 12 bases between. In germline, CDR1 is KGHSH, CDR2 LQKENI. The CDR3 totals 14 residues. Here the CDR3 reads CASSPRAGDHGYTF. DNA of the CDR3: TGTGCCAGCTCACCACGGGCAGGGGATCATGGCTACACCTTC.

The chain recombines TRBV9 with TRBJ2-3; 10 nucleotides match TRBD2. Losses at the gene ends were 0 bases for V and 5 bases for J; bases not matched to a gene: 12. Germline V lookup: CDR1 SGDLS, CDR2 YYNGEE. The CDR3 runs 18 residues. DNA of the CDR3: TGTGCCAGCAGCGTAGTACCCACAGCGGGAGGGCCGAGAGATACGCAGTATTTT. It translates to CASSVVPTAGGPRDTQYF.

The chain employs TRBV4-1 and TRBJ2-5, with 12 bases fitting TRBD2. This CDR3 region has 18 residues. V gave up 4 bases and J gave up 1 base; unmatched junction bases: 10. The germline gives CDR1 MGHRA, CDR2 YSYEKL. This CDR3 reads CASSLVVVGLAGQETQYF. The CDR3 DNA reads TGCGCCAGCAGCCTCGTAGTTGTGGGACTAGCGGGCCAAGAGACCCAGTACTTC.

The rearrangement links TRBV5-1 to TRBJ2-1; D not certain. CDR1 is SGHRS and CDR2 is YFSETQ in the germline V gene. Trimming removed 4 bases at V and 10 bases at J, with 12 bases between. The CDR3 runs to 12 residues. CDR3 in DNA: TGCGCCAGCAGCCTCGGCCGAAAGGAGCAGTTCTTC. It codes for CASSLGRKEQFF. The variable domain in full, with the rest retrieved from reference TRBV5-1 and TRBJ2-1, is KAGVTQTPRYLIKTRGQQVTLSCSPISGHRSVSWYQQTPGQGLQFLFEYFSETQRNKGNFPGRFSGRQFSNSRSEMNVSTLELGDSALYLCASSLGRKEQFFGPGTRLTVL.

The chain combines TRBV28 with TRBJ1-5; D ambiguous. The germline V gene encodes CDR1 MDHEN and CDR2 SYDVKM. The CDR3 has 15 residues. Trimming removed 6 bases at V and 6 bases at J, with 18 bases between. Written as DNA, the CDR3 is TGTGCCAGCAGCAAGCTCTCGGCCGGGGTTCAGCCCCAGCATTTT. Translated, it gives CASSKLSAGVQPQHF.

This clonotype appeared a few times. The gene calls are TRBV7-2 and TRBJ1-2, with 9 positions matching TRBD1. The CDR3 runs to 16 residues. The germline gives CDR1 SGHTA, CDR2 FQGNSA. V dropped 5 bases and J dropped 6; count of bases not matched to a gene: 13. The CDR3, as DNA: TGTGCCAGCAGCCGGCGGGCTGGGACAGGGCCCCATGGCTACACCTTC. Protein: CASSRRAGTGPHGYTF. Full variable domain (outside the CDR3, taken from reference TRBV7-2 and TRBJ1-2): GAGVSQSPSNKVTEKGKDVELRCDPISGHTALYWYRQSLGQGLEFLIYFQGNSAPDKSGLPSDRFSAERTGGSVSTLTIQRTQQEDSAVYLCASSRRAGTGPHGYTFGSGTRLTVV.

V and J are TRBV10-1 and TRBJ2-3, with 8 bases aligning to TRBD2. The CDR3 extends over 17 amino acids. Germline values: CDR1 WNHNN, CDR2 SYGVQD (reference sequence). With V trimmed by 0 bases and J by 5 bases, 10 bases remained unmatched. The CDR3: CASSESPPGGPVDTQYF. The CDR3 bases are TGCGCCAGCAGTGAGTCCCCCCCGGGAGGGCCCGTAGATACGCAGTATTTT.

This clonotype was seen only a few times. V and J are TRBV29-1 and TRBJ2-7; perhaps TRBD2 as D (6 bases). The CDR3 is 14 residues long. Germline CDR1 SQVTM, CDR2 ANQGSEA. V dropped 5 bases and J dropped 7 bases, with 21 bases sitting between them. Written as DNA, the CDR3 is TGCAGCGTTCAGGGTGGAGGGGTGGCATCTGAGCAGTACTTC. Translating it yields CSVQGGGVASEQYF.

This clonotype occurred a few times. V is TRBV20-1 and J is TRBJ1-1, with TRBD1 identical over 12 bases. The CDR3 has 16 residues. Germline V CDR1 and CDR2: DFQATT, SNEGSKA (reference sequence). V was clipped by 5 bases and J by 5 bases; unmatched bases: 12. The CDR3 nucleotides read TGCAGTGCTGGGGGGGGGACAGGGGGCGATTGGACTGAAGCTTTCTTT. Translating it yields CSAGGGTGGDWTEAFF.

The rearrangement uses TRBV3-1 and TRBJ2-7, with 7 bases identical to TRBD1. The CDR3 runs to 17 residues. Trimming removed 5 bases from V and 4 bases from J; junction bases left unmatched: 17. Germline V CDR1 and CDR2: LGHDT, YNNKEL (reference sequence). CDR3 in amino acids: CASSSLYLTGLGYEQYF. The CDR3 nucleotides read TGTGCCAGCAGCTCGTTATATTTGACAGGGCTGGGGTACGAGCAGTACTTC.

This chain uses TRBV6-1 with TRBJ1-4, with 9 bases identical to TRBD1. V shed 6 bases and J 6 bases; nucleotides not matched to a gene: 8. The germline gives CDR1 MNHNS, CDR2 SASEGT. The CDR3 length is 15 residues. The CDR3 nucleotides are TGTGCCAGCAGACCATTGACAGGGGGTGATGAAAAACTGTTTTTT. This codes for CASRPLTGGDEKLFF.

The chain employs TRBV27 and TRBJ2-2, with 9 positions matching TRBD2. This CDR3 has 18 residues. Per germline, CDR1 MNHEY and CDR2 SMNVEV (reference sequence). Trimming cost V 6 bases and J 4 bases; bases outside gene matches: 15. CDR3 sequence (DNA): TGTGCCAGCAGCGACCCAATTAGCGGGAGTTGGGGCACCGGGGAGCTGTTTTTT. Amino acids: CASSDPISGSWGTGELFF.